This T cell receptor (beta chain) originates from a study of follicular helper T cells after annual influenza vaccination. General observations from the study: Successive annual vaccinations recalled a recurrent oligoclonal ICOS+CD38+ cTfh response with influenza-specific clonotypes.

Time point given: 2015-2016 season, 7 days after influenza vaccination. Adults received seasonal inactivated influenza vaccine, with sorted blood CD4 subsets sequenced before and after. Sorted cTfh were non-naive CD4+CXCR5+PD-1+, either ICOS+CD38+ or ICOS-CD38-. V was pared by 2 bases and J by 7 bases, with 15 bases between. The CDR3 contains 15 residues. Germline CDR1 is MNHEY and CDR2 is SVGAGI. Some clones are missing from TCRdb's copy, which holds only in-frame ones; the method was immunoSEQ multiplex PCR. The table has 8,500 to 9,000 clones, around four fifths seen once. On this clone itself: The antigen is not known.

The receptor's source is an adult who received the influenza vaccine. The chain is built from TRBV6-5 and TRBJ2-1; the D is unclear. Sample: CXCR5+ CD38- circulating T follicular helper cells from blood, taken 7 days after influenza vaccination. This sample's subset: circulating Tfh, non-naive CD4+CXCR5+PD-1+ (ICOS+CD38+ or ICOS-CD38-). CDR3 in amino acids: CASSYGPRQTNEQFF. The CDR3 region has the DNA TGTGCCAGCAGTTACGGTCCCAGGCAAACGAATGAGCAGTTCTTC.